This record looks at one T cell receptor beta chain sequence and its context. Its antigen remains unknown. V lost 3 bases to trimming and J lost 6 bases, with 9 bases between them. The germline gives CDR1 SGHTA, CDR2 FQGNSA. This CDR3 region has 13 residues. The record originates from a study of blood T cells in healthy people across ages. Study results and limitations: Roughly linearly, TCR beta diversity per million T cells fell as age increased.

PCR was performed a second time for about 7 to 11 cycles using a sample-barcoded 5' primer and a J-beta primer mix. Every cDNA molecule bore a tag from a template-switch adaptor containing 12 random nucleotides. TCRdb re-derived calls from the 5' RACE reads in MiXCR, one entry per CDR3 protein. The data hold some 760,000 distinct CDR3 sequences, with 20% to 25% observed a single time. The data were also submitted as part of a second study, on T cells of mothers and their children. As that study records: A few healthy Caucasian mothers and their six children were the donors.

The chain couples TRBV7-2 to TRBJ1-3; a possible D gene is TRBD1 (5 bases). Sequencing used blood. This TCR was recovered from a boy aged 5 to 17 in good health. CDR3 loop: CASSFGTQNTIYF. The CDR3 nucleotides are TGTGCCAGCAGCTTTGGGACGCAAAACACCATATATTTT.